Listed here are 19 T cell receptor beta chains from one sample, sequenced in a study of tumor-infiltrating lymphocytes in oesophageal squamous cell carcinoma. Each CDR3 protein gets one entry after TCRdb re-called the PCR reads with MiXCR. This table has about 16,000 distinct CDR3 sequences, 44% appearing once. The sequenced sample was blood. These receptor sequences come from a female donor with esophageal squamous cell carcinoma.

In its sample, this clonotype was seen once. The DNA of the CDR3 is TGTGCCAGCAGCTTAGGTCCAGCGGGAGGTTACAATGAGCAGTTCTTC. It codes for CASSLGPAGGYNEQFF. The chain joins TRBV11-2 to TRBJ2-1, with 9 bases lining up with TRBD2. Trimming cost V 1 base and J 4 bases; bases outside gene matches: 5. From germline, CDR1 is SGHAT and CDR2 FQNNGV. CDR3 length equals 16 residues. Using reference TRBV11-2 and TRBJ2-1 for the parts outside the CDR3, the full variable domain is EAGVAQSPRYKIIEKRQSVAFWCNPISGHATLYWYQQILGQGPKLLIQFQNNGVVDDSQLPKDRFSAERLKGVDSTLKIQPAKLEDSAVYLCASSLGPAGGYNEQFFGPGTRLTVL.

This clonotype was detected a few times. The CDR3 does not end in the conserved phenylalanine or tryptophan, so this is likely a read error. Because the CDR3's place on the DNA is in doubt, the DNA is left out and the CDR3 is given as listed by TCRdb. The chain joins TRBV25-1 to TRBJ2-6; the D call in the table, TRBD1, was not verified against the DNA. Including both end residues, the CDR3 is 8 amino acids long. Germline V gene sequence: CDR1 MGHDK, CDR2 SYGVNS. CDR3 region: CASSKTGG.

The CDR3: CASSQDGGFGSGNTIYF. The DNA of the CDR3 is TGTGCCAGCAGCCAAGATGGAGGGTTTGGGTCTGGAAACACCATATATTTT. This chain links TRBV14 with TRBJ1-3; unclear D gene. With 0 bases removed from V and 1 base from J, the gap between germline ends came to 13 bases. The CDR3 length is 17 residues. The germline gives CDR1 SGHDN, CDR2 FVKESK.

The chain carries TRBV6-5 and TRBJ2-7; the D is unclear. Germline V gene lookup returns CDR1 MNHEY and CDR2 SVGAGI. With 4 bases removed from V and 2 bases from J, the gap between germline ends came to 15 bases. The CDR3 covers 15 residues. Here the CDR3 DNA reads TGTGCCAGCAGTTTCCACCTGGACCCGACCTACGAGCAGTACTTC. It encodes CASSFHLDPTYEQYF.

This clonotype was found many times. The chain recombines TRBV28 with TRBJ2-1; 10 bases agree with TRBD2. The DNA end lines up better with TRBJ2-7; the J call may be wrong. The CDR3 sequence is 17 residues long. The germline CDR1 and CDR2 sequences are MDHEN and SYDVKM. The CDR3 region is CASTRGSGRAPYNEQYF. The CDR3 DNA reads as TGTGCCAGCACCCGAGGCAGCGGGAGGGCCCCCTACAATGAGCAGTACTTC.

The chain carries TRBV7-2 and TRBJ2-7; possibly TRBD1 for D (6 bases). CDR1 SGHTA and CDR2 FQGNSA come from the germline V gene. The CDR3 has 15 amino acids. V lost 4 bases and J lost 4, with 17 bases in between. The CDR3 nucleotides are TGTGCCAGCAGCTCATACAGGGAAGGAGGTTACGAGCAGTACTTC. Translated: CASSSYREGGYEQYF. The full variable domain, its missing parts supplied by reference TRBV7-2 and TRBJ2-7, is GAGVSQSPSNKVTEKGKDVELRCDPISGHTALYWYRQSLGQGLEFLIYFQGNSAPDKSGLPSDRFSAERTGGSVSTLTIQRTQQEDSAVYLCASSSYREGGYEQYFGPGTRLTVT.

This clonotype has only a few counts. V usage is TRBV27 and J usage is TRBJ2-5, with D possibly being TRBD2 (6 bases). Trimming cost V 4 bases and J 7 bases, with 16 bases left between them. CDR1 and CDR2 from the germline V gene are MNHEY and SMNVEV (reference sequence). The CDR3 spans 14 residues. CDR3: CASSSGTATGTQYF. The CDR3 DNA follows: TGTGCCAGCAGTTCCGGGACTGCCACGGGGACCCAGTACTTC.

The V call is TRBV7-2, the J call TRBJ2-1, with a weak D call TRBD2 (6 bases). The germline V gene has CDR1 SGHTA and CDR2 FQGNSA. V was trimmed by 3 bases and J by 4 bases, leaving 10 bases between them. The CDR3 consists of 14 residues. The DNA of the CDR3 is TGTGCCAGCAGCTTTGTAGGAGGGTACAATGAGCAGTTCTTC. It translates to CASSFVGGYNEQFF.

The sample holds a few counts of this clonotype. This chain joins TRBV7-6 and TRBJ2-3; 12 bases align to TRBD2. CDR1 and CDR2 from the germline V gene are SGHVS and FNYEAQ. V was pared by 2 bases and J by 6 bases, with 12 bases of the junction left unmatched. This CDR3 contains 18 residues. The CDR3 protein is CASSLTPRLAGGLDTQYF. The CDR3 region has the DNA TGTGCCAGCAGCTTAACCCCCCGCCTAGCGGGAGGGCTTGATACGCAGTATTTT.

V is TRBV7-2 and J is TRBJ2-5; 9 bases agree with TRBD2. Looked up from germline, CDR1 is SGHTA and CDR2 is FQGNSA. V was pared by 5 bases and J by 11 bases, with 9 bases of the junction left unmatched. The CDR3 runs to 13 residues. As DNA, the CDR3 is TGTGCCAGCAGCATCGGACTAGCGAATGAGCAGTACTTC. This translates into CASSIGLANEQYF.

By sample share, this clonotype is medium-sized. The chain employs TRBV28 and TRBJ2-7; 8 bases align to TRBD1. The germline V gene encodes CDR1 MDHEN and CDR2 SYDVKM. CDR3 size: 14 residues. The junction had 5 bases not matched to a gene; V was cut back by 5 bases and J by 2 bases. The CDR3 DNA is TGTGCCAGCAGTGTGACAGGGGCCCCCTACGAGCAGTACTTC. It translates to CASSVTGAPYEQYF.

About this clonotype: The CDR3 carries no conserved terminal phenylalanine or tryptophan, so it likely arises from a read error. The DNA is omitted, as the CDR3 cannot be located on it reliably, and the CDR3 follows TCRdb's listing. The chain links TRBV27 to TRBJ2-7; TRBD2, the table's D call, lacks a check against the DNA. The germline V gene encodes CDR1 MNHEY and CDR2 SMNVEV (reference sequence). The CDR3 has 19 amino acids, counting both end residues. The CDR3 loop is CASSLRGSGGFNYGYTFGS.

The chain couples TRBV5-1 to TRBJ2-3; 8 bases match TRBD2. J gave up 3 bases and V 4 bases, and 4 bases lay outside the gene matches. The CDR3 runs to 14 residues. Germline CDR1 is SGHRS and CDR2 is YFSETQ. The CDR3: CASSERGNTDTQYF. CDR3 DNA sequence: TGCGCCAGCAGCGAGCGGGGGAATACAGATACGCAGTATTTT.

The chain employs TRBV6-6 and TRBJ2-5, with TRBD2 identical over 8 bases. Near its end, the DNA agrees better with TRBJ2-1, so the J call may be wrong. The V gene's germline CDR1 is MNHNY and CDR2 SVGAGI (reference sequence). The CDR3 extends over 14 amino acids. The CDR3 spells CASSPEWPGGSQFF. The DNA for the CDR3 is TGTGCCAGCAGTCCCGAATGGCCGGGGGGGAGTCAGTTCTTC.

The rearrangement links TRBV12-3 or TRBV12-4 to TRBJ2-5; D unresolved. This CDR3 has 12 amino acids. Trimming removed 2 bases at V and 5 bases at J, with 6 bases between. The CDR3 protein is CASSLFAETQYF. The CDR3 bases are TGTGCCAGCAGTTTATTTGCGGAGACCCAGTACTTC.

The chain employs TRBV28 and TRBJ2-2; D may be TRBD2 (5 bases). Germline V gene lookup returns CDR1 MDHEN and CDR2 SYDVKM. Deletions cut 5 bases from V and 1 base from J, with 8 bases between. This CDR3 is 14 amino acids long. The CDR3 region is CASSGGGNTGELFF. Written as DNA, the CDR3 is TGTGCCAGCAGTGGCGGAGGGAACACCGGGGAGCTGTTTTTT.

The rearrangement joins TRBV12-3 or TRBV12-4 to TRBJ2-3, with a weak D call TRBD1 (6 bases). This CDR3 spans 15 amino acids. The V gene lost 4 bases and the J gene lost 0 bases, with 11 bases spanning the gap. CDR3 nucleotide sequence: TGTGCCAGCAGTTCCGGGACATTAAGCACAGATACGCAGTATTTT. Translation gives CASSSGTLSTDTQYF.

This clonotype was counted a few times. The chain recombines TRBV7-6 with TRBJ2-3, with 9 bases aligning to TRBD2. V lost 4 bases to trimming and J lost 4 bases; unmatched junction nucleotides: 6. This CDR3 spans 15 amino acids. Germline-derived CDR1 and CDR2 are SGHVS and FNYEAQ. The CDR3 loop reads CASSYGGGVSDTQYF. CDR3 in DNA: TGTGCCAGCAGCTACGGCGGGGGGGTCTCAGATACGCAGTATTTT.

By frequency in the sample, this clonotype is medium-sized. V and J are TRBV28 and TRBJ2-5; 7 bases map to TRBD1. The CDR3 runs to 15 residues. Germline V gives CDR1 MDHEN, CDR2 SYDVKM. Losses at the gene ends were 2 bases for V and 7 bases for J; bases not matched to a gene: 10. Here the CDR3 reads CASSLMRQGTGTQYF. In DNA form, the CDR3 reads TGTGCCAGCAGTTTAATGAGACAGGGAACAGGGACCCAGTACTTC.